This T cell receptor beta chain was sequenced in a study of blood T cells in healthy people across ages. Study-level points and caveats: A strong correlation was seen between TCR beta diversity and naive T cell percentage. Conclusively comparing naive with antigen-experienced cells was impossible with unsorted PBMCs.

Comment on this clonotype: Its antigen is not identified.

Sample-barcoded 5' priming and a J-beta primer mix drove a second PCR of about 7 to 12 cycles. Each cDNA molecule was tagged by a template-switch adaptor with 12 random nucleotides. Using its own MiXCR run on the 5' RACE reads, TCRdb lists one record per CDR3 protein. The sample shows approximately 810,000 distinct CDR3 sequences, 30% to 45% of them seen only once. Germline V gene data show CDR1 as SGHTA and CDR2 as FQGTGA. V gave up 8 bases and J gave up 8 bases, with 15 bases separating them. The CDR3 is made up of 13 amino acids. Sequences were obtained from blood. The chain employs TRBV7-3 and TRBJ1-4; D unclear. This sequence originates from a man between 18 and 35 years old in good health. This CDR3 is CASAPVSGEKLFF. In DNA, the CDR3 is TGTGCCAGCGCCCCCGTTTCCGGGGAAAAACTGTTTTTT.